The next 4 T cell receptor beta chains were all read from a single sample in a study of T cells after yellow fever vaccination. Each CDR3 protein is one row after TCRdb ran MiXCR on the 5' RACE reads. The repertoire consists of some 340,000 distinct CDR3 sequences, with approximately 11% occurring once and the leading ten covering about 3.3%. Sequencing used CD4+ T cells sorted from PBMCs, obtained 45 days after the yellow fever booster vaccination. The source of these receptors is a man between 18 and 35 years old who received the YFV17D yellow fever vaccine.

This clonotype was detected only a few times. The CDR3: CASSPGSGTSTDTQYF. CDR3 nucleotide sequence: TGTGCCAGCTCTCCAGGTAGCGGCACTAGCACAGATACGCAGTATTTT. This rearrangement joins TRBV18 to TRBJ2-3; a possible D gene is TRBD2 (6 bases). The V gene's germline CDR1 is KGHSH and CDR2 LQKENI. Trimming removed 6 bases from V and 0 bases from J, with 16 bases in between. This CDR3 region has 16 residues.

This clonotype was found a few times. The chain has TRBV5-1 and TRBJ2-3; D tentatively reads TRBD1 or TRBD2 (5 bases each). The CDR3 length is 17 residues. The ends were cut back, 4 bases at V and 0 bases at J, with 18 bases in the middle. Germline CDR1 SGHRS, CDR2 YFSETQ. This chain's CDR3 is CASSPGVGWGSTDTQYF. CDR3 DNA: TGCGCCAGCAGCCCCGGAGTAGGGTGGGGGAGCACAGATACGCAGTATTTT.

Only a few counts were recorded for this clonotype. Compared with germline, one end of the junction differs, possibly owing to a read error. The V gene is TRBV12-3 or TRBV12-4, the J gene TRBJ1-3; no clear D gene. This CDR3 has 15 amino acids. DNA for the CDR3: TGTGCCAGCAGCCGTTCGTCGGACTCTGGAGACACCATATATTTT. Amino acid sequence: CASSRSSDSGDTIYF.

This chain joins TRBV6-5 and TRBJ2-7; 8 nucleotides align to TRBD1. Losses at the gene ends were 0 bases for V and 7 bases for J; bases not matched to a gene: 11. The CDR3 runs to 16 residues. Germline lookup yields CDR1 MNHEY and CDR2 SVGAGI. For the CDR3, the DNA is TGTGCCAGCAGTTACTCGGGAAGACAGGGGAATTCGGAGCAGTACTTC. Translating gives CASSYSGRQGNSEQYF.